This T cell receptor (beta chain) was identified in a study of cytomegalovirus exposure and HLA in healthy donors. Study at large: Across some 400 genotyped donors, roughly 80% landed in the Caucasian-associated ancestry cluster.

The CDR3 runs to 14 residues. Germline V CDR1 and CDR2: MNHNS, SASEGT. J lost 5 bases, V lost 5 bases, and 3 bases had no gene match. The study, taken as a whole, reports: Reportedly, HLA-A and HLA-B alleles of most subjects were accurately predicted from TCR beta. It was in a later analysis that TCR association rates were seen to vary by HLA locus, highest for DRB1 and lowest for HLA-C.

This PCR relied on a set of 60 Vbeta primers and 13 Jbeta primers. Sequencing was performed with immunoSEQ multiplex PCR; in TCRdb, only in-frame clones are kept and a portion is missing. The sample carries over 100,000 clones, roughly 68% recorded once. Worth noting for this clone: Antigen unknown.

This clonotype was sampled from a young woman in good health and CMV-seronegative. The chain couples TRBV6-1 to TRBJ2-1; 10 bases align to TRBD1. The sample consisted of PBMCs. The CDR3 nucleotides are TGTGCCAGCAGTCGGGACAGGGGAAACAATGAGCAGTTCTTC. Protein: CASSRDRGNNEQFF.